Below, 13 T cell receptor beta chains from the same sample are listed, as sequenced in a study of blood T cell repertoires in COVID-19. The repertoire was sequenced with immunoSEQ multiplex PCR; TCRdb's copy has only in-frame clones and lacks some. The table includes 50,000 to 60,000 clones, about 91% detected once. Sequencing was performed on peripheral blood. These receptors came from a middle-aged man with COVID-19, enrolled during active disease.

The chain employs TRBV5-1 and TRBJ1-2, with 8 bases aligning to TRBD1. V lost 1 base to trimming and J lost 0 bases; unmatched junction nucleotides: 5. The CDR3 is made up of 16 amino acids. Germline lookup yields CDR1 SGHRS and CDR2 YFSETQ. Written as DNA, the CDR3 is TGCGCCAGCAGCTTGCTGGCAGGGGGCGCTAACTATGGCTACACCTTC. Translating it yields CASSLLAGGANYGYTF.

The chain has TRBV5-1 and TRBJ2-1; 11 nucleotides match TRBD2. The CDR3 contains 15 residues. V lost 3 bases, J lost 5 bases, and 4 bases stayed unmatched. Germline CDR1 reads SGHRS; CDR2 reads YFSETQ. This CDR3 is CASSSTSGSHNEQFF. Written as DNA, the CDR3 is TGCGCCAGCAGCTCCACTAGCGGGAGTCACAATGAGCAGTTCTTC.

The chain links TRBV10-3 to TRBJ1-1; TRBD1 agrees at 8 bases. Losses at the gene ends were 5 bases for V and 1 base for J; bases not matched to a gene: 3. The CDR3 is made up of 14 amino acids. Germline V gene lookup returns CDR1 ENHRY and CDR2 SYGVKD. The CDR3 here is CAISRTGPNTEAFF. DNA of the CDR3: TGTGCCATCAGTCGGACAGGGCCGAACACTGAAGCTTTCTTT.

This rearrangement joins TRBV7-9 to TRBJ2-1, with 8 nucleotides matching TRBD2. Per germline, CDR1 SEHNR and CDR2 FQNEAQ (reference sequence). The junction had 11 bases not matched to a gene; V was cut back by 5 bases and J by 5 bases. The CDR3 spans 16 residues. This CDR3 reads CASSPTTSDRDNEQFF. In nucleotides, the CDR3 is TGTGCCAGCAGCCCCACGACTAGCGATAGGGACAATGAGCAGTTCTTC. Full variable domain (remainder filled in from reference TRBV7-9 and TRBJ2-1): DTGVSQNPRHKITKRGQNVTFRCDPISEHNRLYWYRQTLGQGPEFLTYFQNEAQLEKSRLLSDRFSAERPKGSFSTLEIQRTEQGDSAMYLCASSPTTSDRDNEQFFGPGTRLTVL.

This sequence joins TRBV7-9 and TRBJ2-1, with 7 bases aligning to TRBD2. The CDR3 is 14 amino acids. Germline V CDR1 and CDR2: SEHNR, FQNEAQ (reference sequence). J was trimmed by 7 bases and V by 5 bases; bases with no gene match: 8. This chain's CDR3 is CASSPGLGLNEQFF. In DNA, the CDR3 is TGTGCCAGCAGCCCGGGACTGGGACTAAATGAGCAGTTCTTC.

The chain joins TRBV18 to TRBJ2-6, with TRBD2 matching over 7 bases. V trimming: 3 bases; J trimming: 2 bases; junction bases outside the gene matches: 10. The germline V gene encodes CDR1 KGHSH and CDR2 LQKENI. This CDR3 region has 18 residues. The CDR3 loop is CASSPTIAGGTGANVLTF. In nucleotides, the CDR3 is TGTGCCAGCTCACCTACGATAGCCGGGGGGACTGGGGCCAACGTCCTGACTTTC.

This clone was counted a few times. The rearrangement joins TRBV12-5 to TRBJ2-4, with TRBD1 as a possible D gene (6 bases). Between the trimmed V and J ends, which lost 2 bases and 0 bases, there was a span of 11 bases. Germline V gene sequence: CDR1 LGHNT, CDR2 FRNRAP. This CDR3 is built from 16 residues. In nucleotides, the CDR3 is TGTGCTAGTGGTTTGTGGGACACCGTAGCCAAAAACATTCAGTACTTC. Encoded protein: CASGLWDTVAKNIQYF.

The V and J genes are TRBV30 and TRBJ2-7, with D perhaps matching TRBD1 (5 bases). The CDR3 extends over 14 amino acids. Trimming pared 6 bases from V and 0 bases from J, leaving 15 bases between. In germline, CDR1 is GTSNPN, CDR2 SVGIG (reference sequence). The CDR3 reads CACTGHRSSYEQYF. The DNA for the CDR3 is TGTGCCTGCACTGGACACCGGAGCTCCTACGAGCAGTACTTC.

This chain joins TRBV2 and TRBJ2-7, with 7 nucleotides matching TRBD1. V dropped 9 bases and J dropped 2; count of bases not matched to a gene: 10. The CDR3 contains 14 residues. The germline V gene encodes CDR1 SNHLY and CDR2 FYNNEI. The CDR3 bases are TGTGCCAGTGATCCGGGACAGTTCACCTACGAGCAGTACTTC. Residues: CASDPGQFTYEQYF.

This chain links TRBV5-1 with TRBJ2-2; 14 bases match TRBD2. CDR3 length: 20 residues. Germline-derived CDR1 and CDR2 are SGHRS and YFSETQ. Trimming took 2 bases from V and 4 from J; bases not matched to a gene: 13. CDR3 DNA sequence: TGCGCCAGCAGCTTTGGACTAGCGGGAGGACACACCCTTGGCACCGGGGAGCTGTTTTTT. Encoded protein: CASSFGLAGGHTLGTGELFF.

The CDR3 nucleotides are TGTGCCAGCAGTTACGGACAGGGGGAGACCCAGTACTTC. Protein sequence: CASSYGQGETQYF. This chain connects TRBV12-3 or TRBV12-4 to TRBJ2-5; 9 nucleotides match TRBD1. V lost 4 bases and J lost 5; bases outside the gene matches: 2. This CDR3 contains 13 residues.

This chain links TRBV11-2 with TRBJ1-4, with D maybe TRBD1 (5 bases). Trimming shortened V by 1 base and J by 3 bases, and 9 bases separated the two germline ends. This CDR3 has 15 residues. Germline loops: CDR1 SGHAT, CDR2 FQNNGV. The CDR3 protein is CASSLAGTPNEKLFF. CDR3 DNA sequence: TGTGCCAGCAGCTTAGCCGGGACTCCTAATGAAAAACTGTTTTTT.

Only one count was recorded for this clone. The chain carries TRBV5-1 and TRBJ2-2, with D possibly TRBD2 on 6 matching bases. V was shortened by 1 base and J by 7 bases, with 17 bases between the two germline ends. The CDR3 covers 16 residues. CDR1 and CDR2 (germline): SGHRS, YFSETQ. The chain's CDR3 is CASSLTGTPWGGELFF. The CDR3, as DNA: TGCGCCAGCAGCTTGACCGGGACTCCTTGGGGCGGGGAGCTGTTTTTT. The full variable domain, in which reference TRBV5-1 and TRBJ2-2 provide the parts outside the CDR3, is KAGVTQTPRYLIKTRGQQVTLSCSPISGHRSVSWYQQTPGQGLQFLFEYFSETQRNKGNFPGRFSGRQFSNSRSEMNVSTLELGDSALYLCASSLTGTPWGGELFFGEGSRLTVL.